The 8 T cell receptor beta chains presented below share a single source sample, sequenced in a study of response to subunit inactivated influenza vaccine. TCRdb reanalysed the RT-PCR reads using MiXCR and keeps one entry per CDR3 protein. The table includes more than 450,000 distinct CDR3 sequences, approximately 7.6% detected once. This sample comprised PBMCs from blood, obtained around 2 years after vaccination. These receptors all come from a man aged 50 to 75 who received an inactivated influenza vaccine.

The table lists this clonotype with a few counts. The rearrangement links TRBV12-3 or TRBV12-4 to TRBJ1-2, with 8 bases aligning to TRBD1. The CDR3 loop spans 14 amino acids. The V and J ends lost 3 bases and 4 bases, in that order; junction bases with no gene match: 4. The CDR3 DNA is TGTGCCAGCAGTTTCACAGGGGGAGGCTATGGCTACACCTTC. Translation: CASSFTGGGYGYTF.

In its sample, this clonotype was seen many times. The chain combines TRBV5-1 with TRBJ1-2, with a possible D match to TRBD1 (5 bases). Trimming removed 0 bases at V and 4 bases at J, with 22 bases between. The germline CDR1 and CDR2 sequences are SGHRS and YFSETQ. The CDR3 is 18 amino acids. CDR3 DNA: TGCGCCAGCAGCTTGGTCGGGCCCCGCGGGACCGATGGCTATGGCTACACCTTC. It codes for CASSLVGPRGTDGYGYTF.

CDR3 bases: TGTGCCTGGAGTGAGGGGGCCTACAATGAGCAGTTCTTC. This sequence encodes CAWSEGAYNEQFF. The chain uses TRBV30 and TRBJ2-1; a possible D gene is TRBD1 (6 bases). From germline, CDR1 is GTSNPN and CDR2 SVGIG (reference sequence). The CDR3 is 13 amino acids. Trimming took off 1 base at V and 2 bases at J, with 6 bases between the two ends.

This clonotype showed up many times. The chain has TRBV20-1 and TRBJ1-1; TRBD1 agrees at 8 bases. The CDR3 is 14 amino acids. Trimming took 5 bases from V and 5 from J; bases not matched to a gene: 10. Germline V gene sequence: CDR1 DFQATT, CDR2 SNEGSKA (reference sequence). CDR3 residues: CSALIGQGRTEAFF. CDR3 nucleotides: TGCAGTGCTCTTATCGGACAGGGACGTACTGAAGCTTTCTTT.

This chain uses TRBV6-6 with TRBJ1-2, with a possible D match to TRBD1 (6 bases). This CDR3 contains 12 residues. CDR1 is MNHNY and CDR2 is SVGAGI in the germline V gene (reference sequence). Trimming removed 8 bases at V and 3 bases at J, with 10 bases between. CDR3 loop: CASQGNDYGYTF. CDR3 coding DNA: TGTGCCAGCCAGGGGAACGACTATGGCTACACCTTC.

This clonotype was counted only a few times. This chain joins TRBV20-1 and TRBJ2-2; 9 bases map to TRBD1. Looked up from germline, CDR1 is DFQATT and CDR2 is SNEGSKA (reference sequence). The CDR3 has 15 residues. Trimming removed 6 bases from V and 4 bases from J; junction bases left unmatched: 9. The CDR3: CSARTGGAGTGELFF. CDR3 coding DNA: TGCAGTGCAAGAACAGGGGGCGCGGGCACCGGGGAGCTGTTTTTT.

This sequence joins TRBV7-2 and TRBJ2-3, with 7 bases fitting TRBD2. Germline CDR1 SGHTA, CDR2 FQGNSA. With 5 bases clipped from V and 3 bases from J, the junction kept 5 bases outside the gene matches. CDR3 length: 14 amino acids. This CDR3 reads CASSPGLVTDTQYF. Written as DNA, the CDR3 is TGTGCCAGCAGCCCCGGACTAGTAACAGATACGCAGTATTTT.

The CDR3 reads CASRGRRTSESTDTQYF. The DNA for the CDR3 is TGTGCCAGCAGAGGCCGAAGGACTAGCGAGAGCACAGATACGCAGTATTTT. The chain uses TRBV6-2 or TRBV6-3 and TRBJ2-3; 9 bases are shared with TRBD2. V lost 6 bases to trimming and J lost 0 bases; unmatched junction nucleotides: 10. The CDR3 loop spans 17 amino acids. Germline values: CDR1 MNHEY, CDR2 SVGEGT.